This T cell receptor (beta chain) appears in the sequencing data of a study of shared clonotypes between healthy human individuals (dated by TCRdb to 2019 to 2021). For the wider study: The cohort included three men and a couple of women between 18 and 49 years of age. For each donor, CD4 naive and CD4 memory were each given three plates, CD8 naive was given two plates, and CD8 memory was given one plate. To estimate repertoire size and how much clonotypes are shared between individuals, the study performed deep sequencing of blood TCR repertoires from roughly five healthy adults. To increase sequencing depth and limit assay-specific biases, TCR repertoire library preparation and sequencing were carried out by different laboratories using diverse techniques. Leukapheresis yielded between about 0.8 and 9.5 billion PBMCs per donor. Findings and caveats that apply to the study as a whole: Clonotypes shared by all four sorted-subset donors showed higher generation probabilities than non-shared clonotypes. Because the study included a small number of donors, the genetic and exposure-history diversity represented was limited. Pairwise subsampling led to the expectation that sequencing depth would affect the degree of clonotype sharing among donors. Naive subsets generally had larger estimated clonotype richness than memory subsets. Across four donors, around 5% of naive CD4, roughly 3.5% of naive CD8, roughly 2.3% of memory CD4, and about 0.4% of memory CD8 clonotypes were shared. Rarefaction of sorted-subset datasets indicated incomplete sequencing despite the large sequencing depth. Sampling was restricted to blood, and TCR repertoires in tissues likely differ from the TCR repertoires found in blood.

Donors were healthy HIV-negative adults with no recently reported acute infections or vaccinations. Every donor was a Caucasian adult living in Nashville, Tennessee, USA. CD8 memory samples consisted of magnetically selected CD45RO+ cells combined with CCR7-negative CD45RA+ effector memory (TemRA) cells. Blood was obtained by leukapheresis, after which PBMCs were separated by Ficoll-Histopaque density gradient centrifugation and cryopreserved in liquid nitrogen vapor phase. Purity and quantity of every magnetically sorted T cell population were checked by analytical flow cytometry. Genomic DNA was isolated from each sorted fraction and quantified by UV absorbance on a Nanodrop 2000c. Points on this clone: Its cognate antigen has yet to be identified. Base qualities are not provided; no much larger clone lies one nucleotide away.

Based on the germline V gene, the CDR1 and CDR2 sequences are MNHNS and SASEGT. The cysteine opens and the phenylalanine closes a CDR3 of 14 amino acids. Only CDR3 DNA is held: 42 bases, read in frame from base 1. V is clipped by 6 bases and J by 3 bases, and the sequence between their germline boundaries is 12 bases long. TCR CDR3 regions were amplified from genomic DNA by multiplex PCR using the deep immunoSEQ assay. For each cell subset, the extracted genomic DNA was distributed evenly across all wells of several immunoSEQ 96-well plates, and each plate served as one replicate. For sorted subsets, 150 to 250 ng genomic DNA, equal to 30,000 or so T cell genomes, was loaded into each replicate PCR. The purified libraries were quantified using a Qubit 3.0 fluorometer, sized with a Bioanalyzer 2100, and then quantified again using the KAPA Library Quantification kit. Each immunoSEQ 96-well plate was sequenced on its own single-read 150-cycle Illumina NextSeq 550 flow cell. The original methods were these. The immunoSEQ output contained only junctional sequences without quality scores, so filtering could not match that applied to full-length reads. To assign V/J genes and CDR3, sequences were annotated against IMGT germline references using PyIR, a Python wrapper for IgBLAST v1.9. Reads were filtered out if the reads had weak V/J assignments (E-value above 1e-6), no CDR3, stop codons, out-of-frame junctions, or ambiguous translated residues. V3J clonotypes were defined as sequences sharing the same inferred V gene, J gene, and CDR3 amino acid sequence. Percentage overlap between repertoires was computed as shared unique clonotypes divided by the size of the smaller repertoire. Three approaches were used to assess repertoire richness: RTK rarefaction, the Chao1 estimator, and Recon v2.1 estimates of unobserved clonotypes. Generation probabilities for all TCRbeta clonotypes obtained by the gDNA method from a few donors were computed using OLGA. TCRdb stores this immuneACCESS table with in-frame sequences only. Part of the clones is absent; in the studies checked, under half of the shortfall reflects unresolved V genes, and no reason is known for the rest. V, J and clone size reflect that table, while D and trimming were determined from the DNA. The table for this sample lists about 380,000 clones; just over 95% of them were counted only once. Around 0.32% of the sample lies in the top ten.

The chain is assembled from TRBV6-1 and TRBJ1-5, and the D gene may be TRBD1, 6 bases matching. The sequence was obtained from a young man in good health. The sequenced sample was memory CD8+ T cells sorted from blood. Reading the label with the study, this specimen's cell subset or site is: CD45RO+ cells pooled with CCR7-negative TemRA cells. CDR3 sequence: CASSETGSNQPQHF. The nucleotide sequence is TGTGCCAGCAGCGAGACAGGTTCCAATCAGCCCCAGCATTTT.